A selection of T cell receptor beta chains follows, all from one sample in a study of shared clonotypes between healthy human individuals. Measured with immunoSEQ multiplex PCR; TCRdb has only the in-frame clones, and not every one. The table records millions of clones, 80% to 95% of them present only once. The sequenced sample was naive CD4+ T cells from PBMCs. The receptors originated from a young man in good health. Some clones in this sample may be carry-over from other donors' samples. The CDR3 runs from the conserved cysteine through the conserved F or W. D genes are given only for firm matches. Clone sizes are given selectively: once, few, many, or a class where the clone is expanded.

TRBJ2-5 | . | TRBV11-1 | TRBD1 | TGTGCCAGCAGCTTATCGGCCCGGACAGGCGGGCAAGAGACCCAGTACTTC | CASSLSARTGGQETQYF
TRBJ2-7 | . | TRBV27 | TRBD1 | TGTGCCAGCAGTTTGAGACAGGGCCCCTACGAGCAGTACTTC | CASSLRQGPYEQYF
TRBJ1-2 | . | TRBV4-2 | . | TGTGCCAGCAGCCAGGCGCCAGGGGAGCACTATGGCTACACCTTC | CASSQAPGEHYGYTF
TRBJ1-5 | . | TRBV30 | . | TGTGCCTGGATGAGTGGACGGAGGGGGCCCCAGCATTTT | CAWMSGRRGPQHF
TRBJ2-5 | . | TRBV7-7 | TRBD2 | TGTGCCAGCAGCTTATCTAGCGGAGAGACCCAGTACTTC | CASSLSSGETQYF
TRBJ2-7 | . | TRBV5-6 | TRBD2 | TGTGCCAGCAGCCCCAGGTGGCGGGGGGGACCCTACGAGCAGTACTTC | CASSPRWRGGPYEQYF
TRBJ2-7 | . | TRBV5-6 | TRBD1 | TGTGCCAGCAGCTTCGGACAGGGCAGTGGTTACGAGCAGTACTTC | CASSFGQGSGYEQYF
TRBJ2-1 | once | TRBV18 | . | TGTGCCAGCTCCCCTTGGAGGGATTACAATGAGCAGTTCTTC | CASSPWRDYNEQFF
TRBJ2-3 | . | TRBV6-5 | TRBD2 | TGTGCCAGCAGTTACTCGGGCCTAGCGGGCACAGATACGCAGTATTTT | CASSYSGLAGTDTQYF
TRBJ1-4 | . | TRBV30 | . | TGTGCCTGGAGTGTTACCTACGTGAGGGTTGGGGAAAAACTGTTTTTT | CAWSVTYVRVGEKLFF
TRBJ2-1 | . | TRBV5-1 | TRBD1 | TGCGCCAGCAGCTTGGAGGACAGGGCGGTTTACAATGAGCAGTTCTTC | CASSLEDRAVYNEQFF
TRBJ1-1 | . | TRBV9 | TRBD1 | TGTGCCAGCAGCGCAGAGATCCGACAGGGCACTGAAGCTTTCTTT | CASSAEIRQGTEAFF
TRBJ1-2 | . | TRBV5-1 | . | TGCGCCAGCAGCAGAGGGGACGTTTCTAACTATGGCTACACCTTC | CASSRGDVSNYGYTF
TRBJ2-6 | . | TRBV5-1 | . | TGCGCCAGCACCTCCTGGGACTCGGGCCTGAGCTCTGGGGCCAACGTCCTGACTTTC | CASTSWDSGLSSGANVLTF
TRBJ2-1 | . | TRBV5-6 | . | TGTGCCAGCAGCGAGGTCTACAATGAGCAGTTCTTC | CASSEVYNEQFF
TRBJ1-1 | . | TRBV28 | . | TGTGCCAGCAGTAGGGGCACTGAAGCTTTCTTT | CASSRGTEAFF
TRBJ2-3 | . | TRBV5-4 | TRBD1 | TGTGCCAGCAGCTCGCGGACAGGGAGCACAGATACGCAGTATTTT | CASSSRTGSTDTQYF
TRBJ1-4 | . | TRBV6-5 | TRBD1 | TGTGCCAGCAGTGGACAGGGGATTGAAAAACTGTTTTTT | CASSGQGIEKLFF
TRBJ2-5 | . | TRBV9 | . | TGTGCCAGCAGCGTTTTTACAGGAAGAGAAGAGACCCAGTACTTC | CASSVFTGREETQYF
TRBJ2-3 | . | TRBV27 | . | TGTGCCAGCAGTTTACGGGGAGGTAGGGATACGCAGTATTTT | CASSLRGGRDTQYF
TRBJ2-5 | . | TRBV14 | . | TGTGCCAGCAGCCCCGGGTTCTTCCTACAAGAGACCCAGTACTTC | CASSPGFFLQETQYF
TRBJ2-7 | . | TRBV7-7 | TRBD1 | TGTGCCAGCAGCCCGGAGATTGGGACAGGGCAGTACTTC | CASSPEIGTGQYF
TRBJ2-2 | . | TRBV7-2 | . | TGTGCCAGCAGTGGACGGAAAGGGATCACCGGGGAGCTGTTTTTT | CASSGRKGITGELFF
TRBJ2-7 | . | TRBV27 | . | TGTGCCAGCAGTTTGGTCGGGAGTGGTTACGAGCAGTACTTC | CASSLVGSGYEQYF
TRBJ2-3 | . | TRBV6-5 | TRBD2 | TGTGCCAGCCGCAGCGGGAGCCCAGATACGCAGTATTTT | CASRSGSPDTQYF
TRBJ2-2 | . | TRBV11-2 | . | TGTGCCAGCAGCTTCGAAATACAGGCAGGGGAGCTGTTTTTT | CASSFEIQAGELFF
TRBJ1-5 | . | TRBV7-9 | TRBD1 | TGTGCCAGCAGCGCGGGACAGGGGACCCAGCCCCAGCATTTT | CASSAGQGTQPQHF
TRBJ1-2 | few | TRBV10-2 | . | TGCGCCAGCAGTGAGGGGACGGCGGGGCCCAACTATGGCTACACCTTC | CASSEGTAGPNYGYTF
TRBJ1-2 | . | TRBV7-8 | . | TGTGCCAGCAGCTCTCAGGGACTCTATGGCTACACCTTC | CASSSQGLYGYTF
TRBJ2-3 | . | TRBV5-1 | . | TGCGCCAGCAGCGTATACGGAAGTCGGACAGATACGCAGTATTTT | CASSVYGSRTDTQYF
TRBJ1-2 | few | TRBV4-3 | . | TGCGCCAGCAGCCAAGACCAGGGACGAGATGGCTACACCTTC | CASSQDQGRDGYTF
TRBJ1-1 | . | TRBV6-4 | . | TGTGCCAGCAGTGACTCGAGGGGAGGCGGTGGCACTGAAGCTTTCTTT | CASSDSRGGGGTEAFF
TRBJ2-1 | . | TRBV9 | TRBD2 | TGTGCCAGCAGCGTAGACCTTGGAGCGGGACCCGTGGGCAATGAGCAGTTCTTC | CASSVDLGAGPVGNEQFF
TRBJ1-2 | . | TRBV28 | . | TGTGCCAGCAGTCCAGGGACCTTCTGGGGAGGCTACACCTTC | CASSPGTFWGGYTF
TRBJ2-7 | once | TRBV28 | . | TGTGCCAGCAGTTTCAGCGGAAGACCCTACGAGCAGTACTTC | CASSFSGRPYEQYF
TRBJ2-5 | . | TRBV5-1 | . | TGCGCCAGCAGCTTTACAGGACAAGAGACCCAGTACTTC | CASSFTGQETQYF
TRBJ1-1 | . | TRBV18 | . | TGTGCCAGCTCACCTAAGATGAACACTGAAGCTTTCTTT | CASSPKMNTEAFF
TRBJ1-2 | . | TRBV9 | TRBD1 | TGTGCCAGCAGCGTAGGCCCTAACAGGGGGGATTTATATGGCTACACCTTC | CASSVGPNRGDLYGYTF
TRBJ2-5 | . | TRBV5-4 | . | TGTGCCAGCAGCTTGGTAACGCATCAAGAGACCCAGTACTTC | CASSLVTHQETQYF
TRBJ2-1 | once | TRBV7-2 | . | TGTGCCAGCAGCTTAGTCCGGGGTTCCTACAATGAGCAGTTCTTC | CASSLVRGSYNEQFF
TRBJ2-1 | . | TRBV18 | . | TGTGCCAGCTCACCGGGCGATGGGGCACCGAGTAACAATGAGCAGTTCTTC | CASSPGDGAPSNNEQFF
TRBJ1-2 | . | TRBV10-3 | TRBD1 | TGTGCCATCAGTGTAAAAACAGGGGAAGGCTACACCTTC | CAISVKTGEGYTF
TRBJ2-7 | . | TRBV6-1 | . | TGTGCCAGCAGTGTTGGGACCGGACTGAGCTCCTACGAGCAGTACTTC | CASSVGTGLSSYEQYF
TRBJ2-1 | . | TRBV27 | TRBD2 | TGTGCCAGCAGTGATAGCGGGAGGGTCTACAATGAGCAGTTCTTC | CASSDSGRVYNEQFF
TRBJ2-7 | . | TRBV4-3 | . | TGCGCCAGCAGCCAAGACCCCAGGGATCTGGAGCAGTACTTC | CASSQDPRDLEQYF
TRBJ2-7 | once | TRBV28 | . | TGTGCTGGGGGCCAGGGAGCATACGAGCAGTACTTC | CAGGQGAYEQYF